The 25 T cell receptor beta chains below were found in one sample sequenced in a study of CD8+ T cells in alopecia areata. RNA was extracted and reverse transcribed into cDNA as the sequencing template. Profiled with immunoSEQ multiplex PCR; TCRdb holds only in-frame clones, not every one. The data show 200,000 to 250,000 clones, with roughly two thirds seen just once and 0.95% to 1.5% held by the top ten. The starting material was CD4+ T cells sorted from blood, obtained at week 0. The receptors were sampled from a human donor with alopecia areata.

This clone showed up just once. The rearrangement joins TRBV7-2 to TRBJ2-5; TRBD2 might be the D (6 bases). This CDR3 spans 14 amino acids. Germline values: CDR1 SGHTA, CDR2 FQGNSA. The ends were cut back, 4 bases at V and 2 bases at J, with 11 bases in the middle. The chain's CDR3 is CASSSDGGQETQYF. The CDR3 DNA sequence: TGTGCCAGCAGCTCGGACGGGGGTCAAGAGACCCAGTACTTC.

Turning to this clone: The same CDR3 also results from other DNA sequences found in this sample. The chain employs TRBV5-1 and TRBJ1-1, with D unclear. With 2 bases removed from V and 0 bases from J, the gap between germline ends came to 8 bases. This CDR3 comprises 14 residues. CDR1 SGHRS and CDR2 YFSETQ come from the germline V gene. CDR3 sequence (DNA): TGCGCCAGCAGCTTAACCGGGTTGAACACTGAAGCTTTCTTT. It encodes CASSLTGLNTEAFF. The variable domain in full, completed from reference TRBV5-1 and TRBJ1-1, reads KAGVTQTPRYLIKTRGQQVTLSCSPISGHRSVSWYQQTPGQGLQFLFEYFSETQRNKGNFPGRFSGRQFSNSRSEMNVSTLELGDSALYLCASSLTGLNTEAFFGQGTRLTVV.

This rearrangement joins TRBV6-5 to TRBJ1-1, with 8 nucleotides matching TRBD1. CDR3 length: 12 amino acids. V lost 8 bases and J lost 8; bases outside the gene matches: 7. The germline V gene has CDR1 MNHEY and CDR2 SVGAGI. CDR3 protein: CASGQGAFEAFF. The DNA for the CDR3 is TGTGCCAGCGGTCAGGGGGCATTCGAAGCTTTCTTT.

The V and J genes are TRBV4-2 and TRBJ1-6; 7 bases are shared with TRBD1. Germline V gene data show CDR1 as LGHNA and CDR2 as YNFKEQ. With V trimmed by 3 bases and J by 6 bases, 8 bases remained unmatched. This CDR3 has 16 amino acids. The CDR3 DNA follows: TGTGCCAGCAGCCATAGAGACAGGGCGGGTAATTCACCCCTCCACTTT. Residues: CASSHRDRAGNSPLHF.

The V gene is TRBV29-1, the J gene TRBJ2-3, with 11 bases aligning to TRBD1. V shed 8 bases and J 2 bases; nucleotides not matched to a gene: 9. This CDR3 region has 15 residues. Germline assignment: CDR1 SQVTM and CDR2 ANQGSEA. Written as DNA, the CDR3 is TGCAGCCTCTTGGGGACAGGGGGACTCACAGATACGCAGTATTTT. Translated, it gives CSLLGTGGLTDTQYF.

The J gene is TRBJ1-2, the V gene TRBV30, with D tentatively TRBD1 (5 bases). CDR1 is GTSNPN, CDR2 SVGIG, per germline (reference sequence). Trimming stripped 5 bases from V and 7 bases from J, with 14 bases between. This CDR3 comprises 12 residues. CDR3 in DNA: TGTGCCTGGTGGCCAGGGCCTTCTGGCTACACCTTC. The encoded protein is CAWWPGPSGYTF.

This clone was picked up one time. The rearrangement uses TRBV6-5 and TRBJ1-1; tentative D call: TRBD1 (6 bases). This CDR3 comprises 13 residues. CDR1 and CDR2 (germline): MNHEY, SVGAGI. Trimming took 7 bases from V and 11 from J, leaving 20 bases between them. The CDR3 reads CASTPGALREAFF. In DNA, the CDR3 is TGTGCCAGCACGCCAGGGGCTCTCCGTGAGGCTTTCTTT.

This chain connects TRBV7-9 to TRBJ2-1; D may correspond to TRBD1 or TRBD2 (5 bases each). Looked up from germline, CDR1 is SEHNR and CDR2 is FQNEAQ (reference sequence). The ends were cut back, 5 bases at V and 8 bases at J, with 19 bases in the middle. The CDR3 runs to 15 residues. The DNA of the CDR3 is TGTGCCAGCAGCCCCCCCGGGACCCTGGACGATGAGCAGTTCTTC. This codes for CASSPPGTLDDEQFF.

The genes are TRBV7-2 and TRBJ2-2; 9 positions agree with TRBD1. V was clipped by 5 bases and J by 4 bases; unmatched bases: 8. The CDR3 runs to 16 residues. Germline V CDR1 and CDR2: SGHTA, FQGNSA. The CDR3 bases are TGTGCCAGCAGCCTCCGGACAGGGGCTCTCACCGGGGAGCTGTTTTTT. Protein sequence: CASSLRTGALTGELFF. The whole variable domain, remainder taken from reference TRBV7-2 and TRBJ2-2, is GAGVSQSPSNKVTEKGKDVELRCDPISGHTALYWYRQSLGQGLEFLIYFQGNSAPDKSGLPSDRFSAERTGGSVSTLTIQRTQQEDSAVYLCASSLRTGALTGELFFGEGSRLTVL.

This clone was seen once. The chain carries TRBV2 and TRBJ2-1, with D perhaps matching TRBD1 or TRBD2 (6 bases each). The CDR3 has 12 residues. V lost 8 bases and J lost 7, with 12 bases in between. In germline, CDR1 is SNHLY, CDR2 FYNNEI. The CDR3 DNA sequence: TGTGCCAGCCGGGAGAGGGGGAATGAGCAGTTCTTC. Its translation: CASRERGNEQFF.

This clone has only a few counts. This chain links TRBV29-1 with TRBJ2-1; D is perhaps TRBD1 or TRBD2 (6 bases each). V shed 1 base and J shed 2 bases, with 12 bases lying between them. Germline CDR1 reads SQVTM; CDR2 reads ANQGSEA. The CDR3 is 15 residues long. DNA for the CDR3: TGCAGCGTTGAAGTAGGAGGGGGACCCTACAATGAGCAGTTCTTC. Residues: CSVEVGGGPYNEQFF.

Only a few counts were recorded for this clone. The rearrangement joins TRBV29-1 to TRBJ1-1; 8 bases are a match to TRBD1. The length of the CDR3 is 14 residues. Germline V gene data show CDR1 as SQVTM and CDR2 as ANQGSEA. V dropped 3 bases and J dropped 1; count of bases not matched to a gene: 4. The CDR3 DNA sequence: TGCAGCGTTGATCCCGACAGGGGGAACACTGAAGCTTTCTTT. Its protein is CSVDPDRGNTEAFF. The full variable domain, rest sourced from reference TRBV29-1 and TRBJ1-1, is SAVISQKPSRDICQRGTSLTIQCQVDSQVTMMFWYRQQPGQSLTLIATANQGSEATYESGFVIDKFPISRPNLTFSTLTVSNMSPEDSSIYLCSVDPDRGNTEAFFGQGTRLTVV.

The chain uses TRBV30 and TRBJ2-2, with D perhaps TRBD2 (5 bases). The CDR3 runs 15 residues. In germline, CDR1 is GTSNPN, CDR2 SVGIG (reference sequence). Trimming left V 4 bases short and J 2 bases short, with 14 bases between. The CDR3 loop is CAWNQPGLNTGELFF. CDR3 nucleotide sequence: TGTGCCTGGAACCAACCAGGACTTAACACCGGGGAGCTGTTTTTT.

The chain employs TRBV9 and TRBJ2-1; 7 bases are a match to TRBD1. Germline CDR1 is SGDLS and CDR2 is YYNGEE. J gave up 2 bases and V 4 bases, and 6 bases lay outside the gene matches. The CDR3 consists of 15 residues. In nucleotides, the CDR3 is TGTGCCAGCAGCCTACAGGGGATAACCTACAATGAGCAGTTCTTC. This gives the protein CASSLQGITYNEQFF.

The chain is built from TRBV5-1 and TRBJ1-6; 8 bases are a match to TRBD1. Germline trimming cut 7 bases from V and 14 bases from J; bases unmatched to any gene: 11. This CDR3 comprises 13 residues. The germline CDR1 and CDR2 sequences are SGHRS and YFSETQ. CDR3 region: CASSTGGSDALHF. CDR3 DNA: TGCGCCAGCTCTACAGGGGGGAGTGACGCCCTCCACTTT.

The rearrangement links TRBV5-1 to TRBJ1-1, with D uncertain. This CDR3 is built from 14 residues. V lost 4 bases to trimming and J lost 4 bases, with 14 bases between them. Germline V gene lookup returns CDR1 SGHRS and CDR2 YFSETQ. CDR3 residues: CASSLGTLSTEAFF. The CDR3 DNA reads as TGCGCCAGCAGCCTCGGAACCTTGAGCACTGAAGCTTTCTTT.

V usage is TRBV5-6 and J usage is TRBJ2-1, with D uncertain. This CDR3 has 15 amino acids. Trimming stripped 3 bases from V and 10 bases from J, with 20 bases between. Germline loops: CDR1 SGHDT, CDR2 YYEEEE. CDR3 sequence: CASSSNLLSVGEQFF. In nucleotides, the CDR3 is TGTGCCAGCAGCTCCAACCTTCTCAGTGTAGGGGAGCAGTTCTTC. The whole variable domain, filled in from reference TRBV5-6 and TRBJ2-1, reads DAGVTQSPTHLIKTRGQQVTLRCSPKSGHDTVSWYQQALGQGPQFIFQYYEEEERQRGNFPDRFSGHQFPNYSSELNVNALLLGDSALYLCASSSNLLSVGEQFFGPGTRLTVL.

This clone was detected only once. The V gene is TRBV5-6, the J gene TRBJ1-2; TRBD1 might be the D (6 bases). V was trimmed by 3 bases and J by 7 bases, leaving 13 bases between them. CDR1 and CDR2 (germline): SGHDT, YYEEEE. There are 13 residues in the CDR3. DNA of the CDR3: TGTGCCAGCAGCTACAGGGAGAGGGGTGGCTACACCTTC. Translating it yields CASSYRERGGYTF.

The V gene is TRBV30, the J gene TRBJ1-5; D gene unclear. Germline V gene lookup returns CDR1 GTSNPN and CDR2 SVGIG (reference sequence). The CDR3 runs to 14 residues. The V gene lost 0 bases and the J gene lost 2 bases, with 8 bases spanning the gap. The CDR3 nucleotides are TGTGCCTGGAGTGTACCCGGGGGCAATCAGCCCCAGCATTTT. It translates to CAWSVPGGNQPQHF.

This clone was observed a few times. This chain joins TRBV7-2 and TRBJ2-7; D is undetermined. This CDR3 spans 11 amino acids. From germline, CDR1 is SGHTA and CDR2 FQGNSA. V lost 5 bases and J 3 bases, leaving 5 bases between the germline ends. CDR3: CASSGYYEQYF. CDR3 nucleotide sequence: TGTGCCAGCAGCGGGTACTACGAGCAGTACTTC.

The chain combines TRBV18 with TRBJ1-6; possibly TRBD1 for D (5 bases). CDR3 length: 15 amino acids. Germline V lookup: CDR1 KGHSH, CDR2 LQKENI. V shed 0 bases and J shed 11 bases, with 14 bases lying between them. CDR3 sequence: CASSPPVPRETPLHF. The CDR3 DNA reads TGTGCCAGCTCACCACCGGTACCCAGGGAGACACCCCTCCACTTT.

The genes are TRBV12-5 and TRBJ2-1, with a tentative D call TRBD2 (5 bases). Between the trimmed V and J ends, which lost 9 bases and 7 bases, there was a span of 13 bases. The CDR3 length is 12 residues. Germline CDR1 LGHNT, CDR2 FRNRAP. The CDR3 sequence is CASQPGWNEQFF. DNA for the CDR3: TGTGCTAGCCAACCGGGGTGGAATGAGCAGTTCTTC.

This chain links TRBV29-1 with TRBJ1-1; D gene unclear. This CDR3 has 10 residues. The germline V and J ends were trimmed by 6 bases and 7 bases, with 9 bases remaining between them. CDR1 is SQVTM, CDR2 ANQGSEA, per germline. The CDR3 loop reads CSVGLSEAFF. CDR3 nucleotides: TGCAGCGTGGGCCTTAGTGAAGCTTTCTTT.

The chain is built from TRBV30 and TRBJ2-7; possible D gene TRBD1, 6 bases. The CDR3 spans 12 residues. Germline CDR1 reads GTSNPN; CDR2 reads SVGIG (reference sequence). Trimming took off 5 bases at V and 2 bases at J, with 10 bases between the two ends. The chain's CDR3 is CAWAGQPYEQYF. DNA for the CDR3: TGTGCCTGGGCAGGACAGCCCTACGAGCAGTACTTC.

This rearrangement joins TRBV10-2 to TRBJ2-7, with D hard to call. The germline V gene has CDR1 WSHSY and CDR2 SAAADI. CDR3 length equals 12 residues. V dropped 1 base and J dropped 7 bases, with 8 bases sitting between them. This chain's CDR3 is CASSEFRAEQYF. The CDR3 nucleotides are TGCGCCAGCAGTGAGTTTAGGGCGGAGCAGTACTTC.